The 9 T cell receptor beta chains reported below all come from one sample, sequenced in a study of T cell clones after liver transplantation. Method: immunoSEQ multiplex PCR; TCRdb's copy keeps in-frame clones and lacks some. The sample shows under 130,000 clones, around 80% of them seen only once. The specimen was CD4+ T cells from blood, collected approximately 50 months after liver transplant. The receptor set was obtained from a human patient who received a liver transplant. Some T cells may trace back to the graft donor.

V and J are TRBV5-6 and TRBJ2-2; D remains unclear. CDR1 is SGHDT, CDR2 YYEEEE, per germline. There are 18 residues in the CDR3. V lost 4 bases and J lost 0, with 19 bases in between. This chain's CDR3 is CASSLTKKTRANTGELFF. CDR3 nucleotides: TGTGCCAGCAGCCTTACAAAAAAGACACGCGCGAACACCGGGGAGCTGTTTTTT. The complete variable domain, with remaining parts taken from reference TRBV5-6 and TRBJ2-2, reads DAGVTQSPTHLIKTRGQQVTLRCSPKSGHDTVSWYQQALGQGPQFIFQYYEEEERQRGNFPDRFSGHQFPNYSSELNVNALLLGDSALYLCASSLTKKTRANTGELFFGEGSRLTVL.

The chain uses TRBV29-1 and TRBJ2-3; TRBD1 agrees at 8 bases. Germline assignment: CDR1 SQVTM and CDR2 ANQGSEA. This CDR3 comprises 14 residues. V lost 2 bases and J lost 6; bases outside the gene matches: 7. Here the CDR3 reads CSVERSRGLDTQYF. The DNA of the CDR3 is TGCAGCGTTGAAAGGTCCAGGGGGCTGGATACGCAGTATTTT.

On this clone itself: The junction shows a germline mismatch at one end, possibly a read error. This rearrangement joins TRBV2 to TRBJ1-2; 8 bases match TRBD1. Germline CDR1 and CDR2: SNHLY and FYNNEI. This CDR3 region has 15 residues. The CDR3 region is CASSGRPGGADGYTF. The DNA for the CDR3 is TGCGCCAGCAGTGGTAGGCCAGGGGGCGCGGATGGCTACACCTTC.

V is TRBV27 and J is TRBJ1-1; D uncertain. CDR3 size: 14 residues. Germline CDR1 MNHEY, CDR2 SMNVEV (reference sequence). Trimming left V 5 bases short and J 3 bases short, with 13 bases between. The CDR3 sequence is CASSIWGRHTEAFF. In nucleotides, the CDR3 is TGTGCCAGCAGTATTTGGGGAAGACACACTGAAGCTTTCTTT.

CDR3 nucleotide sequence: TGCGCCAGCAGCCCCCGGGAACAGGGCTACGAGCAGTACTTC. The encoded protein is CASSPREQGYEQYF. The chain recombines TRBV5-1 with TRBJ2-7, with D perhaps matching TRBD1 (6 bases). Trimming took 4 bases from V and 3 from J, leaving 14 bases between them. Germline CDR1 and CDR2: SGHRS and YFSETQ. CDR3 size: 14 residues.

The J gene is TRBJ2-7, the V gene TRBV6-5; TRBD2 aligns across 9 bases. V lost 4 bases and J lost 0; bases outside the gene matches: 7. The CDR3 totals 16 residues. Germline CDR1 MNHEY, CDR2 SVGAGI. DNA for the CDR3: TGTGCCAGCAGTTTTCGGCTAGCGGGGACCTCCTACGAGCAGTACTTC. Its translation: CASSFRLAGTSYEQYF.

This chain joins TRBV5-4 and TRBJ2-2; 13 bases are a match to TRBD2. V shed 4 bases, J shed 10 bases, and the junction held 13 bases outside the gene matches. The CDR3 length is 17 residues. Germline CDR1 is SGHNT and CDR2 is YYREEE (reference sequence). The CDR3 region is CASSPPGRLAGGEELFF. The DNA for the CDR3 is TGTGCCAGCAGCCCCCCGGGCCGACTAGCGGGAGGCGAGGAGCTGTTTTTT.

In this sample, this clone turned up once. The V call is TRBV28, the J call TRBJ2-7, with D perhaps being TRBD1 or TRBD2 (6 bases each). The length of the CDR3 is 15 residues. Germline V gene data show CDR1 as MDHEN and CDR2 as SYDVKM. Trimming took off 5 bases at V and 2 bases at J, with 16 bases between the two ends. CDR3 loop: CASSPNIGGPYEQYF. The DNA of the CDR3 is TGTGCCAGCAGTCCCAACATCGGGGGCCCCTACGAGCAGTACTTC.

J is TRBJ1-1 and V is TRBV5-6, with a possible D match to TRBD1 (6 bases). This CDR3 spans 13 amino acids. Deletions cut 3 bases from V and 4 bases from J, with 10 bases between. In germline, CDR1 is SGHDT, CDR2 YYEEEE. In DNA, the CDR3 is TGTGCCAGCAGCTATACAGGGTCCACTGAAGCTTTCTTT. The encoded protein is CASSYTGSTEAFF.